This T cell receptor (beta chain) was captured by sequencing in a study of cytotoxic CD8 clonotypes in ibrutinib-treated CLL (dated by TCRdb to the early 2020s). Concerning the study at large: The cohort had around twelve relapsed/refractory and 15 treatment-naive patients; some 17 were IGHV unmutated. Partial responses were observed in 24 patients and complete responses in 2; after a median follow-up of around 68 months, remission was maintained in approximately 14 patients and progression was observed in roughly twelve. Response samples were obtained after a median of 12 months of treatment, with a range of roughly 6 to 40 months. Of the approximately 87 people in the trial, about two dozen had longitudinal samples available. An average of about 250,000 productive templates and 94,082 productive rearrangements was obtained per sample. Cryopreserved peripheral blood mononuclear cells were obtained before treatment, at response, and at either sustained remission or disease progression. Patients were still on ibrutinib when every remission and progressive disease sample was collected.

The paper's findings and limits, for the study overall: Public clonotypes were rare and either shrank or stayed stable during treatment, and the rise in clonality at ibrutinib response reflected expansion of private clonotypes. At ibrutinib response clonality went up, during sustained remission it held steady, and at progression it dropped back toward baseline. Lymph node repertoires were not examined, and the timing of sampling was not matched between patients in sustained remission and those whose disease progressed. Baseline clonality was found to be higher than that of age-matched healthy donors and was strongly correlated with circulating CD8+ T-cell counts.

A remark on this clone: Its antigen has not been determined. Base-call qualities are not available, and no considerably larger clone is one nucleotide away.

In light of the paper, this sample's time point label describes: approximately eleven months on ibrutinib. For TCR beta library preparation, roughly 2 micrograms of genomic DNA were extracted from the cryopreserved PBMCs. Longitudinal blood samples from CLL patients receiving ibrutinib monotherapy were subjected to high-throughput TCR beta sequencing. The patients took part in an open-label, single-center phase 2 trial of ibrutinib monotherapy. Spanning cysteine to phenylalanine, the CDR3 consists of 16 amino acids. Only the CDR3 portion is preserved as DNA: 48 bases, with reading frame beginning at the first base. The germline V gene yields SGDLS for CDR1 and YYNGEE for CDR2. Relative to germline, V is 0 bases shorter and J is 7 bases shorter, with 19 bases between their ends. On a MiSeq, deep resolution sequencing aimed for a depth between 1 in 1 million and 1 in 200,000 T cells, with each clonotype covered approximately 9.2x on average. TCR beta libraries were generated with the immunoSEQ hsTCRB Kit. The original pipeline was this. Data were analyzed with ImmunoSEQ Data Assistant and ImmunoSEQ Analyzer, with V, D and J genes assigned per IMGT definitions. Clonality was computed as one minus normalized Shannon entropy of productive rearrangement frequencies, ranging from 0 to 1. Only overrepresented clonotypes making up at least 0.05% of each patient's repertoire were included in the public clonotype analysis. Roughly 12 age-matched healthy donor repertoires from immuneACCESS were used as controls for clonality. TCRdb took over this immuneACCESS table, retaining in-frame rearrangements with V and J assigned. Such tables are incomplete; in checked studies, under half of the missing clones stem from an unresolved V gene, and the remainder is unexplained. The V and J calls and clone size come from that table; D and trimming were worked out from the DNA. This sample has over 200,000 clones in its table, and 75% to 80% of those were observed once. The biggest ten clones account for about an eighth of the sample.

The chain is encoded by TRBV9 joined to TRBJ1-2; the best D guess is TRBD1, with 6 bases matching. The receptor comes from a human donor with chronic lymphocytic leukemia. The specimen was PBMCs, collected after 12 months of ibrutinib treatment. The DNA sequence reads TGTGCCAGCAGCGTAGATACAGGCAGGGGAGATTCTGGCTACACCTTC. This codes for CASSVDTGRGDSGYTF.